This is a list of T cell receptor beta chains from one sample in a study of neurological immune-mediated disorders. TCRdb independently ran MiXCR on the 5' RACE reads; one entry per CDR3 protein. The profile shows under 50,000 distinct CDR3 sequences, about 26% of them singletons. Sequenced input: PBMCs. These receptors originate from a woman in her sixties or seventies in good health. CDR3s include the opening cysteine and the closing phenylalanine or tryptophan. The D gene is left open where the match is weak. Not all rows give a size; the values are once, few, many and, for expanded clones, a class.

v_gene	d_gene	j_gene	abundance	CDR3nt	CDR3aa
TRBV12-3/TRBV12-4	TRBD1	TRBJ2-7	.	TGTGCCAGCAGTCCCGGGACAGAAAAGCAGTACTTC	CASSPGTEKQYF
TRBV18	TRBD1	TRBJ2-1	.	TGTGCCAGCTCACGACGACAGGGGGCAAGGGATGAGCAGTTCTTC	CASSRRQGARDEQFF
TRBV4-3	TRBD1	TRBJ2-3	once	TGCGCCAGCAGCCAAGGGTTCGACAGGGCGCTCACAGATACGCAGTATTTT	CASSQGFDRALTDTQYF
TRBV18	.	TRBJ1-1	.	TGTGCCAGCTCACCGGGAGGGCTTAACACTGAAGCTTTCTTT	CASSPGGLNTEAFF
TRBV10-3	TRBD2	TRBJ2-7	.	TGTGCCATCAGTGGGGGGGGACTGACCTACGAGCAGTACTTC	CAISGGGLTYEQYF
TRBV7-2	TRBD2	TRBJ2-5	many	TGTGCCAGCAGCCCTCAACTAGCGGGAGAGGAGACCCAGTACTTC	CASSPQLAGEETQYF
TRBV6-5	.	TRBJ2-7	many	TGTGCCAGCAGTTACAGAACCCCCTGGGCGGGGCACGAGCAGTACTTC	CASSYRTPWAGHEQYF
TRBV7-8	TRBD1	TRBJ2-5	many	TGTGCCAGCAGCCAAGGACAGGGGGCTTTGGAGACCCAGTACTTC	CASSQGQGALETQYF
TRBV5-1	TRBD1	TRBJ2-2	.	TGCGCCAGCAGCTTTGCCCCCGGGACAGGTGGGGCTGGGGAGCTGTTTTTT	CASSFAPGTGGAGELFF
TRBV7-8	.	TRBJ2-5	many	TGTGCCAGCAGCCGAACCGAAGAGACCCAGTACTTC	CASSRTEETQYF
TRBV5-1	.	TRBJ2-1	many	TGCGCCAGCAGCTTGGAGGCTGGCTCCTACAATGAGCAGTTCTTC	CASSLEAGSYNEQFF
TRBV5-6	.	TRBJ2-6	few	TGTGCCAGCAGCCGACCTGGGGCCAACGTCCTGACTTTC	CASSRPGANVLTF